This is a list of T cell receptor beta chains from one sample in a study of T cell changes during pregnancy in multiple sclerosis. Data came from immunoSEQ multiplex PCR; TCRdb stores just in-frame clones and leaves some out. The table has about 12,000 clones, more than 85% seen once; the top ten hold about 15%. Specimen: CD8+ T cells from peripheral blood mononuclear cells, collected in the second trimester of pregnancy. These TCRs come from a female donor in good health, enrolled as a control in a pregnancy study. Each CDR3 is given with its conserved first and last residue. D genes are given only for firm matches. The size entry is marked missing in some rows and otherwise reads once, few, many or a size class.

>TRBV7-9|NA|TRBD2|TRBJ2-7|15
CASSPSSGSSGEQYF
TGTGCCAGCAGTCCCTCTAGCGGCAGCTCGGGCGAGCAGTACTTC
>TRBV20-1|NA|NA|TRBJ2-1|11
CSAPLYNEQFF
TGCAGTGCCCCCCTCTACAATGAGCAGTTCTTC
>TRBV18|few|NA|TRBJ2-7|12
CASSPEANEQYF
TGTGCCAGCTCACCCGAGGCTAACGAGCAGTACTTC
>TRBV14|NA|TRBD1|TRBJ1-5|17
CASSQVWTGAINQPQHF
TGTGCCAGCAGCCAAGTTTGGACAGGGGCTATCAATCAGCCCCAGCATTTT
>TRBV4-3|NA|TRBD2|TRBJ2-6|16
CASSQAGGSGANVLTF
TGCGCCAGCAGCCAAGCGGGGGGCTCTGGGGCCAACGTCCTGACTTTC
>TRBV19|NA|TRBD1|TRBJ2-1|13
CASTGTAYNEQFF
TGTGCCAGTACCGGGACAGCGTACAATGAGCAGTTCTTC
>TRBV9|NA|TRBD2|TRBJ2-3|15
CASSVTSGRTDTQYF
TGTGCCAGCAGCGTCACTAGCGGGAGAACAGATACGCAGTATTTT
>TRBV6-5|once|NA|TRBJ2-5|14
CASSYGAGLETQYF
TGTGCCAGCAGTTACGGGGCGGGGTTAGAGACCCAGTACTTC
>TRBV13|NA|NA|TRBJ1-2|14
CASHRGTRDYGYTF
TGTGCCAGCCACCGGGGGACCCGGGACTATGGCTACACCTTC
>TRBV7-9|NA|TRBD1|TRBJ2-1|15
CASSDRDRENNEQFF
TGTGCCAGCAGCGACCGGGACAGGGAGAACAATGAGCAGTTCTTC
>TRBV5-4|NA|TRBD2|TRBJ2-1|15
CASSLLAGAPPEQFF
TGTGCCAGCAGCCTACTAGCGGGAGCCCCCCCTGAGCAGTTCTTC
>TRBV5-1|NA|NA|TRBJ1-1|13
CASSLAFNTEAFF
TGCGCCAGCAGCTTGGCTTTTAACACTGAAGCTTTCTTT
>TRBV7-9|NA|TRBD2|TRBJ2-5|15
CASSPLLAGQETQYF
TGTGCCAGCAGCCCTCTACTAGCGGGTCAAGAGACCCAGTACTTC
>TRBV7-8|NA|TRBD2|TRBJ2-1|18
CASSSQPGTSGAYNEQFF
TGTGCCAGCAGCTCCCAACCGGGGACTAGCGGGGCCTACAATGAGCAGTTCTTC
>TRBV7-2|NA|NA|TRBJ2-1|16
CASSLNRLSSYNEQFF
TGTGCCAGCAGCCTCAACAGGCTGAGCTCCTACAATGAGCAGTTCTTC
>TRBV4-1|NA|TRBD2|TRBJ2-5|17
CASSPRTSGGRQETQYF
TGCGCCAGCAGCCCTCGGACTAGCGGGGGGCGACAAGAGACCCAGTACTTC
>TRBV6-4|NA|NA|TRBJ2-1|14
CASSESETYNEQFF
TGTGCCAGCAGTGAATCCGAGACCTACAATGAGCAGTTCTTC
>TRBV9|NA|NA|TRBJ1-5|14
CASSVGAGNQPQHF
TGTGCCAGCAGCGTAGGGGCAGGCAATCAGCCCCAGCATTTT
>TRBV27|NA|NA|TRBJ2-7|12
CASRSTIHEQYF
TGTGCCAGCAGGTCAACAATCCACGAGCAGTACTTC
>TRBV27|NA|TRBD1|TRBJ1-2|18
CASSAQGDRPLPLYGYTF
TGTGCCAGCAGCGCACAGGGGGACAGGCCTCTCCCTCTTTATGGCTACACCTTC
>TRBV15|once|NA|TRBJ1-5|13
CATSSRRDQPQHF
TGTGCCACCAGCAGCAGGAGGGATCAGCCCCAGCATTTT
>TRBV27|NA|NA|TRBJ2-7|17
CASSLGMDRGRRAEQYF
TGTGCCAGCAGTTTGGGAATGGACCGGGGAAGGCGTGCCGAGCAGTACTTC
>TRBV5-8|NA|NA|TRBJ2-7|13
CASSLQGSYEQYF
TGTGCCAGCAGCTTGCAGGGCTCCTACGAGCAGTACTTC
>TRBV30|NA|NA|TRBJ2-7|12
CAWSVASYGQYF
TGTGCCTGGAGTGTCGCATCGTACGGGCAGTACTTC
>TRBV7-9|NA|TRBD1|TRBJ2-3|15
CASSLGQGITDTQYF
TGTGCCAGCAGCCTAGGACAGGGGATCACAGATACGCAGTATTTT
>TRBV6-1|once|NA|TRBJ2-7|15
CASSPYDSPASEQYF
TGTGCCAGCAGCCCATACGACAGTCCGGCTTCCGAGCAGTACTTC
>TRBV29-1|NA|NA|TRBJ1-1|12
CSVVDFNTEAFF
TGCAGCGTTGTAGACTTTAACACTGAAGCTTTCTTT
>TRBV6-4|NA|TRBD1|TRBJ1-1|14
CASSRQGGETEAFF
TGTGCCAGCAGCCGACAGGGAGGAGAAACTGAAGCTTTCTTT
>TRBV4-3|NA|TRBD2|TRBJ2-3|18
CASSQGIAGEQITDTQYF
TGCGCCAGCAGCCAAGGTATAGCGGGGGAACAAATCACAGATACGCAGTATTTT
>TRBV4-2|medium-sized|TRBD1|TRBJ1-1|14
CASSREGADTEAFF
TGTGCCAGCAGCCGCGAGGGGGCCGACACTGAAGCTTTCTTT